This T cell receptor beta chain was identified during a study of Ad26.COV2.S vaccination and SARS-CoV-2 variants. Study conclusions and caveats: TCR breadth and depth estimates may have understated total T cell responses.

Noted treatment: some 20 received Ad26.COV2.S at low or high dose, single or two shots; a few received placebo; per-sample allocation not given. Repertoires come from day 63 after the first vaccine or placebo injection. Sequencing used immunoSEQ multiplex PCR; TCRdb keeps in-frame clones, though not all of them. Of roughly 680,000 clones listed, 89% are singletons. Germline values: CDR1 MNHEY, CDR2 SMNVEV (reference sequence). This CDR3 contains 14 residues. V lost 6 bases and J lost 8; bases outside the gene matches: 8. There are a few counts of this clone. Its antigen remains unknown. The sequenced sample was peripheral blood, obtained in a trial of Ad26.COV2.S vaccine versus placebo. The chain joins TRBV27 to TRBJ1-4; 8 bases agree with TRBD1. This clonotype originated in a person between 18 and 65 years old who received the Ad26.COV2.S COVID-19 vaccine or a placebo. The CDR3 sequence is CASSRTGFREKLFF. The CDR3 DNA is TGTGCCAGCAGCCGGACAGGGTTTAGGGAAAAACTGTTTTTT.